Listed below are T cell receptor beta chains from one sample, sequenced in a study of shared clonotypes between healthy human individuals. TCRdb's copy holds only in-frame clones and misses some; the assay was immunoSEQ multiplex PCR. The sample shows about 2 million clones, about 95% of them seen only once. The specimen sequenced was naive CD8+ T cells sorted from blood. The receptors come from a man between 18 and 29 years old in good health. The CDR3 runs from the conserved cysteine through the conserved F or W. Not all rows give a size; the values are once, few, many and, for expanded clones, a class.

>TRBV11-2|.|TRBJ2-1
CASSSVPSGSSYNEQFF
>TRBV7-9|.|TRBJ2-1
CASSLGTTEQFF
>TRBV10-1|.|TRBJ2-4
CASSEGSGIQYF
>TRBV4-1|once|TRBJ2-7
CASSTDSSYEQYF
>TRBV28|.|TRBJ2-2
CASSLVSGEYTGELFF
>TRBV27|.|TRBJ1-2
CASSLVLGTGLTGYGYTF
>TRBV5-1|.|TRBJ2-3
CASMVSSTDTQYF
>TRBV9|.|TRBJ2-7
CASSPEGHPSSYEQYF
>TRBV5-1|.|TRBJ2-2
CASSLGDGTGELFF
>TRBV9|.|TRBJ2-7
CASSAGQSYYEQYF
>TRBV28|.|TRBJ2-7
CASSFRQGASYEQYF
>TRBV15|.|TRBJ1-4
CATSRGGETGLEQLFF
>TRBV9|.|TRBJ2-5
CASSQGTVQETQYF
>TRBV14|.|TRBJ1-2
CASSQEEGNYGYTF
>TRBV7-9|.|TRBJ1-3
CASSYPTGSAGNTIYF
>TRBV27|once|TRBJ2-1
CASSLFSLAGVQNEQFF
>TRBV19|.|TRBJ1-1
CASSIKDQPPLGAFF
>TRBV18|few|TRBJ1-1
CASSPGDRENTEAFF
>TRBV5-6|.|TRBJ2-5
CASSGGISGSGGTQYF
>TRBV11-2|.|TRBJ2-1
CASSSGRGGYYNEQFF
>TRBV21-1|.|TRBJ1-3
CASSKLGPDPESGGNTIYF
>TRBV5-4|.|TRBJ1-1
CASSPAPDRERTEAFF
>TRBV4-1|.|TRBJ1-1
CASSQPRGNTEAFF
>TRBV27|.|TRBJ1-6
CASSSFGQINSPLHF
>TRBV6-5|once|TRBJ1-1
CASSPFDGNTEAFF
>TRBV6-4|.|TRBJ2-1
CASSEGRSYNEQFF
>TRBV6-1|few|TRBJ2-4
CASIMSGGKNIQYF
>TRBV5-4|.|TRBJ2-7
CASSLGTALEQYF
>TRBV6-5|.|TRBJ1-1
CASSYGTGGTEAFF
>TRBV18|.|TRBJ2-2
CASSPGLNTGELFF
>TRBV7-9|.|TRBJ2-3
CASTHGLAGGYSTDTQYF
>TRBV19|once|TRBJ2-2
CASSMMGFVELFF
>TRBV10-1|.|TRBJ2-7
CASSDGTSYEQYF
>TRBV10-3|.|TRBJ2-7
CAISPGTGSYEQYF
>TRBV13|.|TRBJ2-1
CASSLGNGDTSYNEQFF
>TRBV19|.|TRBJ1-1
CASTRRGLSSEAFF
>TRBV27|.|TRBJ1-1
CASVNGAGTEAFF
>TRBV11-3|.|TRBJ2-3
CASSSREAGGPDTQYF
>TRBV30|.|TRBJ2-7
CAWASSSFYEQYF
>TRBV5-1|.|TRBJ1-6
CASSLEGLSPLHF
>TRBV28|.|TRBJ1-5
CASSRIPQPQHF
>TRBV10-2|.|TRBJ2-5
CASSLTGNEAQYF